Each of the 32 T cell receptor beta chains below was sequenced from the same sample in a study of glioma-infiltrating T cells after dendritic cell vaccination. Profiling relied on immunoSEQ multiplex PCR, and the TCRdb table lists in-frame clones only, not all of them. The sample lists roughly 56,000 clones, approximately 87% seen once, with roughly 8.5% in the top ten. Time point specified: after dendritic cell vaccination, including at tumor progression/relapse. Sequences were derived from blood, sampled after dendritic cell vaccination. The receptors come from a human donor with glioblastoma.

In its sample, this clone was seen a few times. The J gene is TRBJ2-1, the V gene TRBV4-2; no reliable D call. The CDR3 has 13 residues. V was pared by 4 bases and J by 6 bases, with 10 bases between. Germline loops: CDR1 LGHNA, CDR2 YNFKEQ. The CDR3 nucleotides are TGTGCCAGCAGCCGTCCTAGTGGCAATGAGCAGTTCTTC. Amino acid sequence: CASSRPSGNEQFF.

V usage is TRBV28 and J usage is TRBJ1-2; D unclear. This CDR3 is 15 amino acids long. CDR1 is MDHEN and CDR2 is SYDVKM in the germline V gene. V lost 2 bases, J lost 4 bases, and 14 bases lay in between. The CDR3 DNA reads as TGTGCCAGCAGTTTAGGACTCCCAGCGCCCTATGGCTACACCTTC. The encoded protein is CASSLGLPAPYGYTF.

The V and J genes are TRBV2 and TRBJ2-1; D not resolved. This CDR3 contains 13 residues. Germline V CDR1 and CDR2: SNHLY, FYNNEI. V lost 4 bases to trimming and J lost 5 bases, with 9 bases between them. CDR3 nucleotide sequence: TGTGCCAGCAGTGTCGGTACCGACAATGAGCAGTTCTTC. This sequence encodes CASSVGTDNEQFF.

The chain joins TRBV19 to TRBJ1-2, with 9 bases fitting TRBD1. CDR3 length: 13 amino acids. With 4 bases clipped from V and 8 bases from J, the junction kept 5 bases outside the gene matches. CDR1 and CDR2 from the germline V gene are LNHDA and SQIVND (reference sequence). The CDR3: CASSTQTGGGYTF. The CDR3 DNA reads TGTGCCAGTAGTACCCAGACAGGGGGAGGCTACACCTTC.

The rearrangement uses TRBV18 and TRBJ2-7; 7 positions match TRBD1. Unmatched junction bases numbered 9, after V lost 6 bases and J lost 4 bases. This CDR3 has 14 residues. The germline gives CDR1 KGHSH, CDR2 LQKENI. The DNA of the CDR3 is TGTGCCAGCTCTACCGGCGTACAGGGGTACGAGCAGTACTTC. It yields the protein CASSTGVQGYEQYF.

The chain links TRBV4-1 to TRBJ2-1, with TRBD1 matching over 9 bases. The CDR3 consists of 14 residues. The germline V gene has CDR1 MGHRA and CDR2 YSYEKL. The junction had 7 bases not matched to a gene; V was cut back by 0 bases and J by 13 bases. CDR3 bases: TGCGCCAGCAGCCAAGATCGCACAGGGGGCGCCCAGTTCTTC. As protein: CASSQDRTGGAQFF.

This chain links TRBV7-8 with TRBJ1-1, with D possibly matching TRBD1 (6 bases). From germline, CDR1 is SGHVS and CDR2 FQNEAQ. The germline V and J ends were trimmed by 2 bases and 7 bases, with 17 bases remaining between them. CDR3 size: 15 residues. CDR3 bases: TGTGCCAGCAGCTTAAAACAGGGCGGTGTTGATGAAGCTTTCTTT. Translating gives CASSLKQGGVDEAFF.

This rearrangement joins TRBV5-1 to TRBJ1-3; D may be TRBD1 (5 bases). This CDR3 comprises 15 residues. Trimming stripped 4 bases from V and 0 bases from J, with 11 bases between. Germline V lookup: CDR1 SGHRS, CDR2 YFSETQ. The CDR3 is CASSPTGDSGNTIYF. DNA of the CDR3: TGCGCCAGCAGCCCCACAGGAGACTCTGGAAACACCATATATTTT.

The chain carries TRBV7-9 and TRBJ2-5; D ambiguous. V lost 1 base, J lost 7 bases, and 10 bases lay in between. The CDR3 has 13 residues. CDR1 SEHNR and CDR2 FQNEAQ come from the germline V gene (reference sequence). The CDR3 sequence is CASSLVYQWTQYF. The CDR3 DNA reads TGTGCCAGCAGCTTAGTGTATCAGTGGACCCAGTACTTC.

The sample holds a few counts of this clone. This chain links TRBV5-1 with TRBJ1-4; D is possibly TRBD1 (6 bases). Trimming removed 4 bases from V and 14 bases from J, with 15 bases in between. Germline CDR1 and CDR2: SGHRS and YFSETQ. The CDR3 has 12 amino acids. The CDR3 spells CASSENREGLFF. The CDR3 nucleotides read TGCGCCAGCAGCGAAAACAGGGAAGGTCTGTTTTTT.

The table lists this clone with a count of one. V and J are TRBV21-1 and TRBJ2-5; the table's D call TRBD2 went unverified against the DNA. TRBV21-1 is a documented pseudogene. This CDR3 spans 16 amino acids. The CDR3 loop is CASSNGQRGGRETQYF. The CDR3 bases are TGTGCCAGCAGCAATGGACAGCGGGGGGGCCGGGAGACCCAGTACTTC.

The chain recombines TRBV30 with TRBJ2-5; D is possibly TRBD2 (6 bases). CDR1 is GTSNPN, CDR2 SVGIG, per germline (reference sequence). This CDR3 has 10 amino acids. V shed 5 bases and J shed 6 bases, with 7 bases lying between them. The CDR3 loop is CAWGGKTQYF. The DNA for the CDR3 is TGTGCCTGGGGGGGGAAGACCCAGTACTTC.

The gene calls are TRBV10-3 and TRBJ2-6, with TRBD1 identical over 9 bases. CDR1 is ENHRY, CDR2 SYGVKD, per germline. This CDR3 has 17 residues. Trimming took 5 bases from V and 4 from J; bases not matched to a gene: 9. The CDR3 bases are TGTGCCATCAGTCGGGACAGGGCCCGTAGGGGGGCCAACGTCCTGACTTTC. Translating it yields CAISRDRARRGANVLTF.

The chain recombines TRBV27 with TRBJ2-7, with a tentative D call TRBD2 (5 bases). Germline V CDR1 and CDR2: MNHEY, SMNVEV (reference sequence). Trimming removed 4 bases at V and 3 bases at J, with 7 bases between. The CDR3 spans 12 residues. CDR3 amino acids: CASSSGNYEQYF. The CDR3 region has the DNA TGTGCCAGCAGTTCCGGGAACTACGAGCAGTACTTC.

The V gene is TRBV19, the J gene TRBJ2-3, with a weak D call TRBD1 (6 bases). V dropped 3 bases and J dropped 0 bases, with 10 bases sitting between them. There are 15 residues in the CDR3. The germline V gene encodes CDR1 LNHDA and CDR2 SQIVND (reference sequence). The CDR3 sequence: CASSIRGLSTDTQYF. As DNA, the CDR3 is TGTGCCAGTAGTATCAGGGGCTTAAGCACAGATACGCAGTATTTT.

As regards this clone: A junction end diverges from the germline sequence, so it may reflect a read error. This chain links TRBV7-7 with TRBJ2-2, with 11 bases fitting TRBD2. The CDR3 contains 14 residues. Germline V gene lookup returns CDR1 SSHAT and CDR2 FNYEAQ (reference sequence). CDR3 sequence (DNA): TGTGCTAGCAGCTTACTAGCGGGGGTCGGGGAGCTGTTTTTT. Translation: CASSLLAGVGELFF.

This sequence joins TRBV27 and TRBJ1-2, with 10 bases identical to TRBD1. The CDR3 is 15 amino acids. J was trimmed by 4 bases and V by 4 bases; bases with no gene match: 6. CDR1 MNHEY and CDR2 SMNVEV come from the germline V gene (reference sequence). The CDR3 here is CASSSRTGGSYGYTF. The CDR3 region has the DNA TGTGCCAGCAGTTCCAGGACAGGGGGGAGCTATGGCTACACCTTC.

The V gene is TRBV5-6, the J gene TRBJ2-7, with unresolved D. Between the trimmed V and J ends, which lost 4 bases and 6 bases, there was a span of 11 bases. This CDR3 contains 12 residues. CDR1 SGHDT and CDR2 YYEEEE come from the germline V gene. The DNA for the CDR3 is TGTGCCAGCAGCCCCCAGTCACGCGAGCAGTACTTC. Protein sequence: CASSPQSREQYF. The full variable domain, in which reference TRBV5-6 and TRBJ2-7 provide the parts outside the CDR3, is DAGVTQSPTHLIKTRGQQVTLRCSPKSGHDTVSWYQQALGQGPQFIFQYYEEEERQRGNFPDRFSGHQFPNYSSELNVNALLLGDSALYLCASSPQSREQYFGPGTRLTVT.

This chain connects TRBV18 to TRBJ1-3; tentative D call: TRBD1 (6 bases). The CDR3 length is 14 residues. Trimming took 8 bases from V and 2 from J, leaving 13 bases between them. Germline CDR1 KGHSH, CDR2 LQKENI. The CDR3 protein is CASADQGPGNTIYF. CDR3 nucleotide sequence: TGTGCCAGCGCCGATCAGGGGCCTGGAAACACCATATATTTT.

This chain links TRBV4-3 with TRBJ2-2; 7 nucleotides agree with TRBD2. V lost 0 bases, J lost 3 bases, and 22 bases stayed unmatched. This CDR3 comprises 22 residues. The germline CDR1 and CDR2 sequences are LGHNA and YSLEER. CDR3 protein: CASSQEGSGGPLENEYTGELFF. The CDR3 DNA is TGCGCCAGCAGCCAAGAAGGGTCGGGGGGTCCCTTGGAAAACGAATACACCGGGGAGCTGTTTTTT.

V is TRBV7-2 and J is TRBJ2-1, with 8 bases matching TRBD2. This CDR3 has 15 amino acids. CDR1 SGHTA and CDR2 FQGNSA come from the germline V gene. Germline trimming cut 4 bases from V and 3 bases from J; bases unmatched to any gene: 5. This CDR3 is CASSSLGGVYNEQFF. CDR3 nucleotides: TGTGCCAGCAGCTCCCTCGGGGGGGTCTACAATGAGCAGTTCTTC.

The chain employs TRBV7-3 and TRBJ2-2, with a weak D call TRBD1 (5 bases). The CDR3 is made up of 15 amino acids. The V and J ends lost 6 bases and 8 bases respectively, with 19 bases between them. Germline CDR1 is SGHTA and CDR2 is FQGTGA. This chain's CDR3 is CASSSGRQGQGELFF. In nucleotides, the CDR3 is TGTGCCAGCAGTTCGGGCCGCCAGGGCCAAGGGGAGCTGTTTTTT.

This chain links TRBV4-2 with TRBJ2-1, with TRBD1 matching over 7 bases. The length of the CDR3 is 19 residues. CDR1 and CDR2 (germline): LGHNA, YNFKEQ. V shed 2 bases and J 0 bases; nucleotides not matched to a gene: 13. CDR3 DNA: TGTGCCAGCAGCCAAAGGGGACAGAAGACAGGTTACTCCTACAATGAGCAGTTCTTC. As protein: CASSQRGQKTGYSYNEQFF.

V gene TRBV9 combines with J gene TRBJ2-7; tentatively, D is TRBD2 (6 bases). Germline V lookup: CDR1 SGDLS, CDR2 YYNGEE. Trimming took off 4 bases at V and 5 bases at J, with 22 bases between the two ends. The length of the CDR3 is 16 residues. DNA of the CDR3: TGTGCCAGCAGCAAGAGCGGGTCCCAGGAAGGCCACGAGCAGTACTTC. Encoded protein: CASSKSGSQEGHEQYF.

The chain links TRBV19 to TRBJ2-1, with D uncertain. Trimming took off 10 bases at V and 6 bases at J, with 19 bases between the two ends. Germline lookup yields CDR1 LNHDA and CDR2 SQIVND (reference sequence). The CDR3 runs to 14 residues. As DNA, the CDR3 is TGTGCCACTTCGTGCTGTTATTACGGCAATGAGCAGTTCTTC. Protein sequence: CATSCCYYGNEQFF.

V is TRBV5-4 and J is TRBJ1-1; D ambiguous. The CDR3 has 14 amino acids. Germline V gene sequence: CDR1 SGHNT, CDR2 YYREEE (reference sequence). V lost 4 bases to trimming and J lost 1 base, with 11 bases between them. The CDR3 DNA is TGTGCCAGCAGCGCCGGGATTTCGAACACTGAAGCTTTCTTT. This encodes CASSAGISNTEAFF.

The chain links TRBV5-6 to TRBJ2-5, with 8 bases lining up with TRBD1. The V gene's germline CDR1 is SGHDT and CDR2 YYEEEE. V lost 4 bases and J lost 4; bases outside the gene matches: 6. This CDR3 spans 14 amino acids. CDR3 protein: CASSETGVGETQYF. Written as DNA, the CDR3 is TGTGCCAGCAGCGAGACAGGGGTCGGAGAGACCCAGTACTTC.

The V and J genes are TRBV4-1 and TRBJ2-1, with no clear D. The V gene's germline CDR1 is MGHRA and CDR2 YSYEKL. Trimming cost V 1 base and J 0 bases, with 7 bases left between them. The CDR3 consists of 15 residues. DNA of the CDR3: TGCGCCAGCAGCCAAGTTACGGGCTCCTACAATGAGCAGTTCTTC. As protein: CASSQVTGSYNEQFF.

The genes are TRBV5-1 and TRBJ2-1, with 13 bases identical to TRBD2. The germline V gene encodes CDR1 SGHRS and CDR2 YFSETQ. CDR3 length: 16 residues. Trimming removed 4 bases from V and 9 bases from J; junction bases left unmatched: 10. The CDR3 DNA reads TGCGCCAGCAGCCCTTTCACTAGCGGGGGGGCCGGTGAGCAGTTCTTC. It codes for CASSPFTSGGAGEQFF.

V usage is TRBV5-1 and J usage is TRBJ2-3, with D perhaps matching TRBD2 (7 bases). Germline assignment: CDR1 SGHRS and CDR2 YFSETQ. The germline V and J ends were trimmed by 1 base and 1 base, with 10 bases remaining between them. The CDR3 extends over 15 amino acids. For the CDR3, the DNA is TGCGCCAGCAGCTTGTCGGGGGGCCGCACAGATACGCAGTATTTT. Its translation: CASSLSGGRTDTQYF.

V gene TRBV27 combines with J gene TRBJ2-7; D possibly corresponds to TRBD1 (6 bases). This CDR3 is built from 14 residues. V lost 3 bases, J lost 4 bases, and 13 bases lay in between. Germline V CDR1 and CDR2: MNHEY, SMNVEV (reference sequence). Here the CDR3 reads CASSFFRGSYEQYF. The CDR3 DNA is TGTGCCAGCAGTTTTTTCAGGGGCAGTTACGAGCAGTACTTC.

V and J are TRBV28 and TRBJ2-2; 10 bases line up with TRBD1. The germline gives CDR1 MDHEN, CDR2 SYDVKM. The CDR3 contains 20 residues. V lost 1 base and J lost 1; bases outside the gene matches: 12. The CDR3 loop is CASSLFLSRTGGRNTGELFF. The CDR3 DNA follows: TGTGCCAGCAGTTTATTTTTATCTCGGACAGGGGGACGGAACACCGGGGAGCTGTTTTTT.